This T cell receptor beta chain was sequenced in a study of vaccination effects on CD4 cells after COVID-19. Findings and caveats of the study: Clones from infection and from vaccination both contracted markedly late after vaccination.

Sequencing was preceded by expansion of antigen-specific CD4+ T cells with viral peptide pools in the ViraFEST assay. Investigators separated out CD4+ T cells once approximately 10 days of culture had passed. Infection with SARS-CoV-2 occurred in the person between March and December 2020, and PCR confirmed it. Participants each got two BNT162b2 or mRNA-1273 vaccine doses. This CDR3 comprises 15 residues. Between the trimmed V and J ends, which lost 1 base and 4 bases, there was a span of 13 bases. Germline loops: CDR1 LGHDT, CDR2 YNNKEL (reference sequence). For this clone: The target antigen is unknown.

The data were produced by immunoSEQ multiplex PCR, yet TCRdb's version contains in-frame clones alone and is incomplete. The sample holds more than 15,000 clones; about four fifths are singletons and the top ten take 20% to 25%. The specimen was CD4+ T cells from PBMCs cultured with SARS-CoV-2 spike peptides, collected after COVID-19 vaccination. The receptor was isolated from a human donor who had a prior SARS-CoV-2 infection. The gene calls are TRBV3-1 (or the pseudogene TRBV3-2) and TRBJ1-2, with D possibly TRBD1 on 6 matching bases. This chain's CDR3 is CASSQGRGAGYGYTF. The CDR3, as DNA: TGTGCCAGCAGCCAAGGGCGGGGGGCGGGCTATGGCTACACCTTC.